This paragraph covers one T cell receptor (beta chain) sequence. Its cognate antigen is unknown. The sample comes from a study of T cells in Graves' hyperthyroidism and ophthalmopathy. Study context: Peripheral blood was collected at initial diagnosis, before any treatment.

TCR beta CDR3 sequences were amplified from RNA transcripts. The TCR CDR3 was amplified in a first-round RT-PCR using the HTBI primer set. One entry per CDR3 protein results from TCRdb running MiXCR on the multiplex PCR reads. Of hundreds of thousands of distinct CDR3 sequences in the sample, about 14% were seen once. Study conclusions and caveats: A model of 13 V-J pairs discriminated ophthalmopathy from stable hyperthyroidism.

The CDR3 spans 16 residues. V was clipped by 2 bases and J by 4 bases; unmatched bases: 6. Germline CDR1 reads SGDLS; CDR2 reads YYNGEE. This rearrangement joins TRBV9 to TRBJ2-2; 9 nucleotides match TRBD1. The sequencing input was blood. This receptor was taken from a man aged 45-65 years with Graves' ophthalmopathy. As DNA, the CDR3 is TGTGCCAGCAGCGTGAGGGACAGGGCAGGCACCGGGGAGCTGTTTTTT. It yields the protein CASSVRDRAGTGELFF.